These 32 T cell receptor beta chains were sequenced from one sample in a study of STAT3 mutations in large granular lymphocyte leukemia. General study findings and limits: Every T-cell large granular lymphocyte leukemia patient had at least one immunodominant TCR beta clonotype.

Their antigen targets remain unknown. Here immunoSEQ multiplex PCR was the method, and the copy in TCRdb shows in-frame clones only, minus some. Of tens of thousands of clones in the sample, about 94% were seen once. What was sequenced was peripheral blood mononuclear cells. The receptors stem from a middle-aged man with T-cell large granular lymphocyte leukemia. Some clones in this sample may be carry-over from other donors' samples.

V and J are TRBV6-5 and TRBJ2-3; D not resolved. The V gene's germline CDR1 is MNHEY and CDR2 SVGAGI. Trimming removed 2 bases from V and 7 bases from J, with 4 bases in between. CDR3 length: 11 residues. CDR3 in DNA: TGTGCCAGCAGTTACGGGAATACGCAGTATTTT. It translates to CASSYGNTQYF.

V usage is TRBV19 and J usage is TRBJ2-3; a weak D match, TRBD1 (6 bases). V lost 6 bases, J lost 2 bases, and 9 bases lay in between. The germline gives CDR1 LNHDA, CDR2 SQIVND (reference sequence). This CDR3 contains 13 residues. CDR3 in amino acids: CASRTGHTDTQYF. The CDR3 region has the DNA TGTGCCAGTAGGACAGGACACACAGATACGCAGTATTTT.

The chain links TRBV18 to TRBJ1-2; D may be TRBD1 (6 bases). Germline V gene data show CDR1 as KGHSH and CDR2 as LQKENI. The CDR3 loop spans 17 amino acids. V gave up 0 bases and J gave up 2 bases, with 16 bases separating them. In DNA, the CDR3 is TGTGCCAGCTCACCACCGAGTCTGACAGGTTCAAACTATGGCTACACCTTC. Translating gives CASSPPSLTGSNYGYTF.

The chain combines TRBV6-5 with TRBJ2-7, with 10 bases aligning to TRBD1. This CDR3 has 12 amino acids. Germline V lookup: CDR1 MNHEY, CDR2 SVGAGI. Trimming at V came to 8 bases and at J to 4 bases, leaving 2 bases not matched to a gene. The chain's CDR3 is CASGTGAYEQYF. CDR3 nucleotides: TGTGCCAGCGGGACAGGGGCATACGAGCAGTACTTC.

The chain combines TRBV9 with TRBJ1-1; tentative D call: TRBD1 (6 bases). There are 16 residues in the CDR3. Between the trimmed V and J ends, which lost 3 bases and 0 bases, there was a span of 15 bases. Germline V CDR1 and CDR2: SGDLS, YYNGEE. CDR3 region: CASSGTGTEMNTEAFF. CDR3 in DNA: TGTGCCAGCAGCGGTACAGGGACCGAAATGAACACTGAAGCTTTCTTT. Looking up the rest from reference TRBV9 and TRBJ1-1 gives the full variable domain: DSGVTQTPKHLITATGQRVTLRCSPRSGDLSVYWYQQSLDQGLQFLIQYYNGEERAKGNILERFSAQQFPDLHSELNLSSLELGDSALYFCASSGTGTEMNTEAFFGQGTRLTVV.

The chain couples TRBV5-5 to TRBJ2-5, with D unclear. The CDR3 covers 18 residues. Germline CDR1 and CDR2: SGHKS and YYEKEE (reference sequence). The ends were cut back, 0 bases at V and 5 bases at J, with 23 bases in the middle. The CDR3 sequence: CASSLDTTRKFSGETQYF. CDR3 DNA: TGTGCCAGCAGCTTGGATACGACGAGGAAATTTTCCGGGGAGACCCAGTACTTC. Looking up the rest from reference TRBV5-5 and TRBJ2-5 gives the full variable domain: DAGVTQSPTHLIKTRGQQVTLRCSPISGHKSVSWYQQVLGQGPQFIFQYYEKEERGRGNFPDRFSARQFPNYSSELNVNALLLGDSALYLCASSLDTTRKFSGETQYFGPGTRLLVL.

DNA of the CDR3: TGTGCCAGCAGCTTAGGTGGGACAGGGGGCGAGCAGTACTTC. This translates into CASSLGGTGGEQYF. This chain connects TRBV13 to TRBJ2-7; 11 nucleotides match TRBD1. Germline V gene lookup returns CDR1 PRHDT and CDR2 FYEKMQ (reference sequence). The length of the CDR3 is 14 residues. V gave up 0 bases and J gave up 6 bases; unmatched junction bases: 1.

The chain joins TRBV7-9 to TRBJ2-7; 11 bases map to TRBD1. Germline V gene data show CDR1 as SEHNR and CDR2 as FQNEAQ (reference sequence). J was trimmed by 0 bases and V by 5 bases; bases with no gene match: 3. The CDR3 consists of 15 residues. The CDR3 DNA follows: TGTGCCAGCAGCCCGGGACAGGGGGGCTCCTACGAGCAGTACTTC. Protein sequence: CASSPGQGGSYEQYF.

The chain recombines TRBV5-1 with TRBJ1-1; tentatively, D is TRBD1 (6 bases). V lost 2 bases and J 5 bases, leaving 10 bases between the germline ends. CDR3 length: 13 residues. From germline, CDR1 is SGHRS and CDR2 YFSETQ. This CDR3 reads CASSLEQGTEAFF. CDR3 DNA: TGCGCCAGCAGCTTAGAACAGGGAACTGAAGCTTTCTTT.

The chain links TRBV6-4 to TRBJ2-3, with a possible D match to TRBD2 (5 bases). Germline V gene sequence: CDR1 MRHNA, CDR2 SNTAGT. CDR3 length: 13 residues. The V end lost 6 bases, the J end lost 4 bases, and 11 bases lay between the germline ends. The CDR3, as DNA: TGTGCCAGCAGGCCCCGAGGGTCAGATACGCAGTATTTT. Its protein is CASRPRGSDTQYF.

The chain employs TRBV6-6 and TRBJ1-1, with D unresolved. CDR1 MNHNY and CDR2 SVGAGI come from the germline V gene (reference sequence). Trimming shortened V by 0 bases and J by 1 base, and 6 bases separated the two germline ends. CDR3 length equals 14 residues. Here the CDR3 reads CASSYSSENTEAFF. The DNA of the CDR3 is TGTGCCAGCAGTTACTCATCCGAGAACACTGAAGCTTTCTTT.

The CDR3 sequence: CASSLSPGQGSWANEKLFF. The CDR3 coding sequence is TGTGCCAGCAGCCTCTCACCGGGACAGGGTTCGTGGGCTAATGAAAAACTGTTTTTT. The rearrangement links TRBV7-2 to TRBJ1-4; 9 bases map to TRBD1. This CDR3 contains 19 residues. Trimming removed 5 bases from V and 3 bases from J; junction bases left unmatched: 16. The germline CDR1 and CDR2 sequences are SGHTA and FQGNSA.

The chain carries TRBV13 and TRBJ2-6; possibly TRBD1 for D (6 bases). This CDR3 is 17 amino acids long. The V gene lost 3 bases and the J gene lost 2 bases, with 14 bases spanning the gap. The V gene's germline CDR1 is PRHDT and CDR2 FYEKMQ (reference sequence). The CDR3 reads CASSFAGDGAGANVLTF. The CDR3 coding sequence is TGTGCCAGCAGCTTCGCAGGGGATGGGGCTGGGGCCAACGTCCTGACTTTC.

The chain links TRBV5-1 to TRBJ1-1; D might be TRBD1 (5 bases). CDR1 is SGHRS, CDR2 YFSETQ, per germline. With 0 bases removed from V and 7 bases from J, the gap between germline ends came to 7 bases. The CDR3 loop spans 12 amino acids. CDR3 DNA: TGCGCCAGCAGCTTGGCCGGGGGTGAAGCTTTCTTT. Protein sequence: CASSLAGGEAFF.

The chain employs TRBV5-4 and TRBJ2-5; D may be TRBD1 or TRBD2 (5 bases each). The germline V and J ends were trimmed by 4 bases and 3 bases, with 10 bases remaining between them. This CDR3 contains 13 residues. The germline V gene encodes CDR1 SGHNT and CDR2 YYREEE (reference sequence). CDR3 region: CASSGTPEETQYF. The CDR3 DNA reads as TGTGCCAGCAGCGGGACGCCCGAAGAGACCCAGTACTTC.

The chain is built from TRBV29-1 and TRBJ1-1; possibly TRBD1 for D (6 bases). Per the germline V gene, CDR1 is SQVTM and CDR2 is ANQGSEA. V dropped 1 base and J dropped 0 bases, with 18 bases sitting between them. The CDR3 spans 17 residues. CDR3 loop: CSVEGAAGVDLNTEAFF. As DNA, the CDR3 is TGCAGCGTTGAAGGGGCGGCAGGGGTTGATTTGAACACTGAAGCTTTCTTT.

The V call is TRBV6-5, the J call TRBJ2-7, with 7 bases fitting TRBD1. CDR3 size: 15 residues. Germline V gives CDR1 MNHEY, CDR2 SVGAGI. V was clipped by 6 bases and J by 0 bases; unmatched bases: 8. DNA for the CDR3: TGTGCCAGCAGCAAGGGACAGACAGTCTCCTACGAGCAGTACTTC. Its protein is CASSKGQTVSYEQYF.

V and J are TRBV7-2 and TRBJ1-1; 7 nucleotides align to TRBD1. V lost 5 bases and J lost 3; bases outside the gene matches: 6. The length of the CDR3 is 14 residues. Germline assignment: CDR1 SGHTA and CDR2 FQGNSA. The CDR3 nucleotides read TGTGCCAGCAGCCCCGGACAGGTCTACACTGAAGCTTTCTTT. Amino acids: CASSPGQVYTEAFF.

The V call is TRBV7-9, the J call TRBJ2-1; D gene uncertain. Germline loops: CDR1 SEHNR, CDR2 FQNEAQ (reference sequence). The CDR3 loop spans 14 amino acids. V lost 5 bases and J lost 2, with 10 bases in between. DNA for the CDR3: TGTGCCAGCAGCCCGACGGGCCCCTACAATGAGCAGTTCTTC. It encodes CASSPTGPYNEQFF.

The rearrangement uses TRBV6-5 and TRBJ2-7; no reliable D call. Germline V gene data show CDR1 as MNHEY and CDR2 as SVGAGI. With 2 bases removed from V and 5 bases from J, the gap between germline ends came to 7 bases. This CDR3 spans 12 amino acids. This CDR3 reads CASSYGGNEQYF. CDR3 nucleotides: TGTGCCAGCAGTTACGGTGGAAACGAGCAGTACTTC.

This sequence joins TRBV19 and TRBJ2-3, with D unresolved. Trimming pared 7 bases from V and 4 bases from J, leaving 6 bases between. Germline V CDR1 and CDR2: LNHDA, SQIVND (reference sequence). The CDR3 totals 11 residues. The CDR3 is CASKVADTQYF. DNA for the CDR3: TGTGCCAGTAAAGTTGCAGATACGCAGTATTTT. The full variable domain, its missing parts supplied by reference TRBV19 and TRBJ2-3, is DGGITQSPKYLFRKEGQNVTLSCEQNLNHDAMYWYRQDPGQGLRLIYYSQIVNDFQKGDIAEGYSVSREKKESFPLTVTSAQKNPTAFYLCASKVADTQYFGPGTRLTVL.

The CDR3 region is CASSLSQGAITYEQYF. The DNA of the CDR3 is TGTGCCAGCAGTTTATCGCAGGGGGCGATAACCTACGAGCAGTACTTC. This chain connects TRBV27 to TRBJ2-7; 8 nucleotides match TRBD1. V was clipped by 0 bases and J by 2 bases; unmatched bases: 6. The CDR3 is made up of 16 amino acids. From germline, CDR1 is MNHEY and CDR2 SMNVEV (reference sequence).

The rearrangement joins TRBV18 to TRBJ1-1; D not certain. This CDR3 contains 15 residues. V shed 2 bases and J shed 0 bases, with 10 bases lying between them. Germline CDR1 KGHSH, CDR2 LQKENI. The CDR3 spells CASSPSTALNTEAFF. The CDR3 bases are TGTGCCAGCTCACCATCAACAGCTTTGAACACTGAAGCTTTCTTT.

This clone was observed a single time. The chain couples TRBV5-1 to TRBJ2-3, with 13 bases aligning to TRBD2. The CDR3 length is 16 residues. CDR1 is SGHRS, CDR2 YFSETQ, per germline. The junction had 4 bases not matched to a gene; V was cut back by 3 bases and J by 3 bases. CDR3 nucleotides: TGCGCCAGCAGCTCAGGGACTAGCGGGGATACAGATACGCAGTATTTT. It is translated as CASSSGTSGDTDTQYF.

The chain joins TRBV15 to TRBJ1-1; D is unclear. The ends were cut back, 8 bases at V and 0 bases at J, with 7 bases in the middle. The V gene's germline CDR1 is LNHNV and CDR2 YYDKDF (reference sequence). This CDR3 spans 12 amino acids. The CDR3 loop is CATRHLNTEAFF. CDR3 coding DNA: TGTGCCACCCGACACCTGAACACTGAAGCTTTCTTT.

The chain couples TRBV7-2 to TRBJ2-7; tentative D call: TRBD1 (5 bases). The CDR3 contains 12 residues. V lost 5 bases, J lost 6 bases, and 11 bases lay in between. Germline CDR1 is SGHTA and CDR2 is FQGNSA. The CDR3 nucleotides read TGTGCCAGCAGCCCTGGGGCCTCCGAGCAGTACTTC. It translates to CASSPGASEQYF.

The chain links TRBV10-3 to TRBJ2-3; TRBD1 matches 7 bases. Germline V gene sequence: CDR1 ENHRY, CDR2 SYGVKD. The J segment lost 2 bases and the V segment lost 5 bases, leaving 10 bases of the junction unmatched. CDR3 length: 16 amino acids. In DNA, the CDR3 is TGTGCCATCAGTCCGGGACAGAGCTCTACCACAGATACGCAGTATTTT. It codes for CAISPGQSSTTDTQYF.

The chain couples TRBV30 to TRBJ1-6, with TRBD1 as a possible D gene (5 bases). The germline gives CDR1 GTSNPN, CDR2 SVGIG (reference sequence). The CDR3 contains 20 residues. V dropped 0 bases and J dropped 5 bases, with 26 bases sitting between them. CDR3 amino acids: CAWSVRRVPYETGDNSPLHF. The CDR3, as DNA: TGTGCCTGGAGTGTCCGTCGTGTGCCCTACGAAACAGGTGATAATTCACCCCTCCACTTT.

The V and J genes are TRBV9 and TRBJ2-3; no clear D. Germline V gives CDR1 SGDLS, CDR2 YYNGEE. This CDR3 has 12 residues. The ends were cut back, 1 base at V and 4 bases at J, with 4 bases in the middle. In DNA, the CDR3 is TGTGCCAGCAGCGTACCGTCAGATACGCAGTATTTT. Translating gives CASSVPSDTQYF.

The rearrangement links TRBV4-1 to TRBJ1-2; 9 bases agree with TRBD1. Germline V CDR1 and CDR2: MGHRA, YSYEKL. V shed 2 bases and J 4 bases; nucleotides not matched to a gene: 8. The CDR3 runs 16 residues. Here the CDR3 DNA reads TGCGCCAGCAGCCAACTTCGACAGGGGGGTGGCTATGGCTACACCTTC. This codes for CASSQLRQGGGYGYTF.

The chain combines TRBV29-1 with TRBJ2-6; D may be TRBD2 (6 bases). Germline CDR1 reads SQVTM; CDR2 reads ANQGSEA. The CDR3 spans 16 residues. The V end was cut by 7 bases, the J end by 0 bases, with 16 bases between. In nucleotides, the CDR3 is TGCAGCGCCACTTCAGGGAGGAGCTCTGGGGCCAACGTCCTGACTTTC. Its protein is CSATSGRSSGANVLTF.

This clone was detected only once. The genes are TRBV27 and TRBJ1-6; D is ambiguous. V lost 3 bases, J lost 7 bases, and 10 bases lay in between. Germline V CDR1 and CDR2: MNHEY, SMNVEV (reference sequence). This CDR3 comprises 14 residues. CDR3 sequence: CASSFWIANSPLHF. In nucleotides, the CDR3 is TGTGCCAGCAGTTTCTGGATAGCCAATTCACCCCTCCACTTT.